One sample yielded the 5 T cell receptor beta chains listed below, sequenced in a study of blood T cell repertoires in COVID-19. Repertoires were generated with immunoSEQ multiplex PCR, while TCRdb's copy carries only in-frame clones and drops some. The data show around 200,000 clones, about 91% seen once. The specimen sequenced was PBMCs or T cells enriched from blood (not recorded which). All receptors derive from a man aged 18 to 29 with acute COVID-19.

This clone appeared a single time. This CDR3 is also generated by other DNA sequences in the sample. This chain joins TRBV5-1 and TRBJ2-3, with 11 nucleotides matching TRBD2. The CDR3 consists of 17 residues. Germline values: CDR1 SGHRS, CDR2 YFSETQ. J gave up 0 bases and V 0 bases, and 3 bases lay outside the gene matches. The CDR3 loop is CASSLGGLAASTDTQYF. CDR3 bases: TGCGCCAGCAGCTTGGGGGGACTAGCGGCTAGCACAGATACGCAGTATTTT.

This clone was found a few times. The J gene is TRBJ2-4, the V gene TRBV12-2; the DNA was not used to check the table's D call, TRBD1. TRBV12-2 is an annotated pseudogene. The CDR3 is 16 residues long. CDR3 in DNA: TGTGCAAGTCGCTTACAGGACAGACCGGCCAAAAACATTCAGTACTTC. This gives the protein CASRLQDRPAKNIQYF.

This chain joins TRBV6-6 and TRBJ2-5; TRBD2 is a possible D gene (7 bases). The CDR3 spans 15 residues. Trimming took off 2 bases at V and 4 bases at J, with 14 bases between the two ends. Germline CDR1 MNHNY, CDR2 SVGAGI (reference sequence). For the CDR3, the DNA is TGTGCCAGCAGTTACGGGGGGGCTCGAGGAGAGACCCAGTACTTC. Residues: CASSYGGARGETQYF.

The chain is built from TRBV5-8 and TRBJ1-5; 9 bases match TRBD1. This CDR3 has 17 amino acids. After removal of 0 bases from V and 0 bases from J, the junction contained 4 bases not matched to a gene. Germline values: CDR1 SGHTS, CDR2 YDEGEE. CDR3: CASSLAWGQGSNQPQHF. CDR3 DNA: TGTGCCAGCAGCTTGGCGTGGGGACAGGGTAGCAATCAGCCCCAGCATTTT.

This clone was detected once. The V gene is TRBV27, the J gene TRBJ2-7; TRBD2 aligns across 9 bases. The germline V gene encodes CDR1 MNHEY and CDR2 SMNVEV (reference sequence). V shed 0 bases and J 2 bases; nucleotides not matched to a gene: 5. CDR3 length equals 16 residues. The DNA of the CDR3 is TGTGCCAGCAGTTTATCCCAGACTAGCGGAACCTACGAGCAGTACTTC. It specifies CASSLSQTSGTYEQYF.